The 27 T cell receptor beta chains below were found in one sample sequenced in a study of beta chain features in type 1 diabetes. Overall study findings and caveats: Type 1 diabetes patients had TCRB CDR3s that were shorter (moderately but significantly so) in all four CD4+ subsets.

No antigen has been assigned to these receptors. What was sequenced were expressed TCRB transcripts, since all of the isolated RNA had been reverse transcribed. Some clones are missing from TCRdb's copy, which holds only in-frame ones; the method was immunoSEQ multiplex PCR. The data contain around 360,000 clones, roughly 13% of them singletons. The sequenced sample consisted of naive CD4+ T cells from blood. These receptors were collected from a woman aged 18-29 years with type 1 diabetes.

This sequence joins TRBV4-2 and TRBJ2-1, with TRBD2 matching 8 bases. This CDR3 comprises 15 residues. Germline CDR1 reads LGHNA; CDR2 reads YNFKEQ. With V trimmed by 6 bases and J by 6 bases, 10 bases remained unmatched. CDR3 nucleotide sequence: TGTGCCAGCAGGAGGTATACGGGGGGGGGCAATGAGCAGTTCTTC. Encoded protein: CASRRYTGGGNEQFF.

Notes on this clone: Other nucleotide sequences in the sample specify the same CDR3. The chain carries TRBV4-1 and TRBJ2-5, with 9 bases lining up with TRBD1. J lost 0 bases, V lost 1 base, and 0 bases had no gene match. Germline values: CDR1 MGHRA, CDR2 YSYEKL. The CDR3 totals 15 residues. The CDR3 sequence is CASSQGDRDQETQYF. The CDR3, as DNA: TGCGCCAGCAGCCAAGGGGACAGGGACCAAGAGACCCAGTACTTC.

The genes are TRBV18 and TRBJ2-1, with D unclear. The germline V and J ends were trimmed by 3 bases and 5 bases, with 11 bases remaining between them. CDR3 size: 14 residues. Germline CDR1 and CDR2: KGHSH and LQKENI. CDR3 nucleotide sequence: TGTGCCAGCTCACCTACCACAGTTCACAATGAGCAGTTCTTC. This gives the protein CASSPTTVHNEQFF.

V gene TRBV11-3 combines with J gene TRBJ2-4, with D possibly matching TRBD2 (7 bases). CDR1 is SGHNT, CDR2 YENEEA, per germline. This CDR3 contains 16 residues. V was shortened by 6 bases and J by 0 bases, with 15 bases between the two germline ends. The CDR3 coding sequence is TGTGCCAGCAGTCCACGGGGGGCCCTAGCCAAAAACATTCAGTACTTC. This gives the protein CASSPRGALAKNIQYF.

A few counts support this clone. V usage is TRBV28 and J usage is TRBJ2-1, with D perhaps TRBD2 (5 bases). Germline V gene data show CDR1 as MDHEN and CDR2 as SYDVKM. V lost 7 bases and J 6 bases, leaving 16 bases between the germline ends. This CDR3 has 14 residues. CDR3 amino acids: CASISRAYFNEQFF. CDR3 DNA sequence: TGTGCCAGCATTTCGCGGGCATACTTCAATGAGCAGTTCTTC.

In this sample, this clone turned up a few times. This chain links TRBV2 with TRBJ1-1; D ambiguous. Germline V gene data show CDR1 as SNHLY and CDR2 as FYNNEI. V was pared by 6 bases and J by 8 bases, with 16 bases between. This CDR3 has 13 residues. The DNA for the CDR3 is TGTGCCAGCAGGACCCGGGAGCCCGTGGAAGCTTTCTTT. Translated, it gives CASRTREPVEAFF.

In its sample, this clone was seen a few times. J is TRBJ2-2 and V is TRBV27, with TRBD2 matching 7 bases. The CDR3 is 15 residues long. The germline V gene has CDR1 MNHEY and CDR2 SMNVEV (reference sequence). V shed 8 bases and J 5 bases; nucleotides not matched to a gene: 11. For the CDR3, the DNA is TGTGCCAGCGGGAGGGGTTTGCGGGGGACCGGGGAGCTGTTTTTT. Translated, it gives CASGRGLRGTGELFF.

J is TRBJ2-7 and V is TRBV28; D is possibly TRBD2 (7 bases). There are 15 residues in the CDR3. Germline-derived CDR1 and CDR2 are MDHEN and SYDVKM. The germline V and J ends were trimmed by 7 bases and 4 bases, with 20 bases remaining between them. CDR3 sequence: CASIPGRGHGYEQYF. The CDR3 bases are TGTGCCAGCATTCCCGGGCGGGGGCACGGTTACGAGCAGTACTTC.

This clone was detected a few times. The gene calls are TRBV5-1 and TRBJ2-7, with 7 positions matching TRBD1. The junction had 8 bases not matched to a gene; V was cut back by 0 bases and J by 2 bases. Germline V gene lookup returns CDR1 SGHRS and CDR2 YFSETQ. The CDR3 spans 16 residues. The CDR3, as DNA: TGCGCCAGCAGCTTGGCCAAGGGGGCCGTGACCTACGAGCAGTACTTC. This translates into CASSLAKGAVTYEQYF.

V is TRBV4-3 and J is TRBJ2-2; TRBD2 might be the D (6 bases). This CDR3 is built from 17 residues. Deletions cut 2 bases from V and 5 bases from J, with 18 bases between. CDR1 and CDR2 from the germline V gene are LGHNA and YSLEER. The CDR3: CASSQWLSAGMTGELFF. The CDR3 DNA is TGCGCCAGCAGCCAATGGTTGTCCGCGGGAATGACCGGGGAGCTGTTTTTT.

This chain joins TRBV28 and TRBJ1-5, with no clear D. Germline V CDR1 and CDR2: MDHEN, SYDVKM. The CDR3 has 13 amino acids. The ends were cut back, 4 bases at V and 7 bases at J, with 11 bases in the middle. CDR3 nucleotides: TGTGCCAGCAGTTCCGGGTTCATGCAGCCCCAGCATTTT. It specifies CASSSGFMQPQHF.

The table lists this clone with a few counts. The genes are TRBV30 and TRBJ2-1; D is possibly TRBD1 (6 bases). CDR1 GTSNPN and CDR2 SVGIG come from the germline V gene (reference sequence). The CDR3 loop spans 13 amino acids. Trimming took off 3 bases at V and 6 bases at J, with 12 bases between the two ends. CDR3 sequence (DNA): TGTGCCTGGAGCGCACAGGGATTCAATGAGCAGTTCTTC. Its translation is CAWSAQGFNEQFF.

Only a few counts were recorded for this clone. The chain employs TRBV14 and TRBJ1-2; D is unclear. V lost 0 bases, J lost 8 bases, and 7 bases lay in between. This CDR3 is built from 12 residues. The germline CDR1 and CDR2 sequences are SGHDN and FVKESK. The CDR3 nucleotides are TGTGCCAGCAGCCAAGACCGGCGGGGCTACACCTTC. Protein product: CASSQDRRGYTF.

The chain has TRBV5-4 and TRBJ2-5; 16 nucleotides align to TRBD2. CDR1 is SGHNT, CDR2 YYREEE, per germline (reference sequence). The CDR3 extends over 16 amino acids. V lost 4 bases and J lost 5; bases outside the gene matches: 5. This CDR3 is CASSLGLAGGQETQYF. The CDR3, as DNA: TGTGCCAGCAGCCTGGGACTAGCGGGGGGGCAGGAGACCCAGTACTTC.

The J gene is TRBJ1-4, the V gene TRBV4-2, with 8 bases aligning to TRBD1. Looked up from germline, CDR1 is LGHNA and CDR2 is YNFKEQ. V shed 1 base, J shed 8 bases, and the junction held 9 bases outside the gene matches. This CDR3 spans 16 amino acids. CDR3 coding DNA: TGTGCCAGCAGCCAAGCCGGGGGGACAGGAGGGGAAAAACTGTTTTTT. Translation gives CASSQAGGTGGEKLFF.

In DNA, the CDR3 is TGTGCCAGCTCTGGGGGCAGAGATCAGCCCCAGCATTTT. This encodes CASSGGRDQPQHF. V usage is TRBV18 and J usage is TRBJ1-5; possible D gene TRBD1, 6 bases. V lost 6 bases and J 5 bases, leaving 11 bases between the germline ends. Germline V lookup: CDR1 KGHSH, CDR2 LQKENI. The CDR3 spans 13 residues.

This chain links TRBV7-9 with TRBJ2-1; 15 bases align to TRBD2. The V gene's germline CDR1 is SEHNR and CDR2 FQNEAQ (reference sequence). This CDR3 contains 18 residues. V trimming: 5 bases; J trimming: 10 bases; junction bases outside the gene matches: 15. The CDR3 protein is CASSPGLAGGAILVEQFF. For the CDR3, the DNA is TGTGCCAGCAGCCCCGGACTAGCGGGGGGGGCTATCCTGGTCGAGCAGTTCTTC.

The rearrangement uses TRBV11-2 and TRBJ1-2, with 10 bases identical to TRBD1. This CDR3 region has 15 residues. The V and J ends lost 4 bases and 4 bases, in that order; junction bases with no gene match: 6. Looked up from germline, CDR1 is SGHAT and CDR2 is FQNNGV. The CDR3 loop reads CASSSYRDRGYGYTF. CDR3 nucleotides: TGTGCCAGCAGCTCCTACCGGGACAGGGGCTATGGCTACACCTTC. Together with reference TRBV11-2 and TRBJ1-2, the CDR3 gives the full variable domain: EAGVAQSPRYKIIEKRQSVAFWCNPISGHATLYWYQQILGQGPKLLIQFQNNGVVDDSQLPKDRFSAERLKGVDSTLKIQPAKLEDSAVYLCASSSYRDRGYGYTFGSGTRLTVV.

The genes are TRBV5-1 and TRBJ2-5; D is possibly TRBD1 (6 bases). Germline V gives CDR1 SGHRS, CDR2 YFSETQ. CDR3 length: 16 amino acids. Trimming cost V 1 base and J 5 bases, with 18 bases left between them. The CDR3 loop is CASSLNQGTGMETQYF. CDR3 nucleotides: TGCGCCAGCAGCTTGAATCAGGGGACCGGGATGGAGACCCAGTACTTC.

The chain carries TRBV9 and TRBJ1-2, with 8 bases fitting TRBD1. The CDR3 extends over 14 amino acids. V lost 3 bases and J lost 4; bases outside the gene matches: 5. The germline gives CDR1 SGDLS, CDR2 YYNGEE. CDR3 region: CASSARQGPYGYTF. CDR3 DNA sequence: TGTGCCAGCAGCGCCCGACAGGGGCCCTATGGCTACACCTTC.

This clone came up a few times. The chain employs TRBV9 and TRBJ2-1, with TRBD2 matching 11 bases. The V and J ends lost 3 bases and 4 bases, in that order; junction bases with no gene match: 3. The CDR3 loop spans 15 amino acids. Germline V gene sequence: CDR1 SGDLS, CDR2 YYNGEE. The DNA of the CDR3 is TGTGCCAGCAGCGAGGGACTAGCGGCTTACAATGAGCAGTTCTTC. This sequence encodes CASSEGLAAYNEQFF.

This clone was detected a few times. The chain carries TRBV28 and TRBJ2-5; the match to TRBD2 covers 11 bases. CDR1 and CDR2 (germline): MDHEN, SYDVKM. The V gene end was trimmed by 9 bases and the J gene end by 5 bases; junction bases not matched to a gene: 5. The CDR3 spans 13 residues. The CDR3 reads CASSGRARETQYF. The CDR3 DNA is TGTGCCAGTAGCGGGAGGGCCAGGGAGACCCAGTACTTC.

The chain links TRBV5-1 to TRBJ2-2, with TRBD2 identical over 11 bases. CDR3 length: 14 amino acids. The germline gives CDR1 SGHRS, CDR2 YFSETQ. After removal of 4 bases from V and 6 bases from J, the junction contained 2 bases not matched to a gene. The CDR3 region is CASSGTSGAGELFF. CDR3 coding DNA: TGCGCCAGCAGCGGGACTAGCGGTGCCGGGGAGCTGTTTTTT.

This clone was picked up a small number of times. The V gene is TRBV13, the J gene TRBJ2-5; D remains ambiguous. CDR1 and CDR2 (germline): PRHDT, FYEKMQ (reference sequence). The CDR3 consists of 11 residues. The germline V and J ends were trimmed by 3 bases and 5 bases, with 4 bases remaining between them. The CDR3 loop is CASSFSETQYF. The CDR3 DNA reads as TGTGCCAGCAGCTTCTCCGAGACCCAGTACTTC.

V is TRBV5-4 and J is TRBJ2-2, with 7 bases fitting TRBD2. Germline CDR1 reads SGHNT; CDR2 reads YYREEE (reference sequence). The CDR3 spans 16 residues. Trimming at V came to 4 bases and at J to 0 bases, leaving 6 bases not matched to a gene. Written as DNA, the CDR3 is TGTGCCAGCAGCCCGGCGGCGGGGGCGAACACCGGGGAGCTGTTTTTT. It translates to CASSPAAGANTGELFF.

The chain joins TRBV19 to TRBJ1-2; no definite D call. Germline CDR1 reads LNHDA; CDR2 reads SQIVND (reference sequence). The CDR3 totals 13 residues. Trimming removed 4 bases from V and 4 bases from J, with 10 bases in between. CDR3 DNA sequence: TGTGCCAGTAGTACCAACAGCCCCTATGGCTACACCTTC. Its protein is CASSTNSPYGYTF.

This clone was seen a handful of times. The chain carries TRBV9 and TRBJ1-2; a weak D match, TRBD1 (5 bases). Trimming stripped 0 bases from V and 4 bases from J, with 10 bases between. There are 14 residues in the CDR3. Per the germline V gene, CDR1 is SGDLS and CDR2 is YYNGEE. CDR3 loop: CASSVAEGPYGYTF. DNA of the CDR3: TGTGCCAGCAGCGTAGCGGAGGGGCCCTATGGCTACACCTTC. Filled out from reference TRBV9 and TRBJ1-2, the complete variable domain reads DSGVTQTPKHLITATGQRVTLRCSPRSGDLSVYWYQQSLDQGLQFLIQYYNGEERAKGNILERFSAQQFPDLHSELNLSSLELGDSALYFCASSVAEGPYGYTFGSGTRLTVV.